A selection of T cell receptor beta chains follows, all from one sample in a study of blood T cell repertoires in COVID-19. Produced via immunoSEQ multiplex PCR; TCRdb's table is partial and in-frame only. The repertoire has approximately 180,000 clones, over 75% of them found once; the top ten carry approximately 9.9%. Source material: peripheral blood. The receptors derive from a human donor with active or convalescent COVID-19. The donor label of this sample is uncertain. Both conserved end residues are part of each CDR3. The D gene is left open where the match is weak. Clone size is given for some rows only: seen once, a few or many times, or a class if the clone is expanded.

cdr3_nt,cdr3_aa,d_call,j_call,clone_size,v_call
TGTGCCAGCAGCTTAGGGACTATCCAAGAGACCCAGTACTTC,CASSLGTIQETQYF,.,TRBJ2-5,.,TRBV7-2
TGCGCCAGCGAACCTAGCGGATCCACAGATACGCAGTATTTT,CASEPSGSTDTQYF,TRBD2,TRBJ2-3,.,TRBV5-1
TGTGCCAGTAGTATTATCGGACAGGGGAATGAAAAACTGTTTTTT,CASSIIGQGNEKLFF,TRBD1,TRBJ1-4,.,TRBV19
TGTGCCAGTAAAAGAGCGTACGAGCAGTACTTC,CASKRAYEQYF,.,TRBJ2-7,few,TRBV19
TGTGCCAGCAGCCAGACTAGCGCGGACAACATTCAGTACTTC,CASSQTSADNIQYF,TRBD2,TRBJ2-4,.,TRBV7-3
TGTGCCACCAGCGTAGGACTAGCGGGAGGTTGGGAGCAGTACTTC,CATSVGLAGGWEQYF,TRBD2,TRBJ2-7,once,TRBV6-5
TGCAGCGCCTTACAGGGAACTGTCGGTAACACCATATATTTT,CSALQGTVGNTIYF,.,TRBJ1-3,.,TRBV29-1
TGTGCCAGCAGTTTGTTCCCGGGACAGGGGGCGAGAGAGCAGTACTTC,CASSLFPGQGAREQYF,TRBD1,TRBJ2-7,.,TRBV27
TGTGCCAGCAGTTACAGGGGGCGCAATCAGCCCCAGCATTTT,CASSYRGRNQPQHF,TRBD1,TRBJ1-5,.,TRBV6-5
TGTGCCAGCAGCCCACGAGCGGGGGGGCTCTACGAGCAGTACTTC,CASSPRAGGLYEQYF,TRBD2,TRBJ2-7,.,TRBV6-5
TGCGCCAGCAGCTTGATGGGCACTAATGAAAAACTGTTTTTT,CASSLMGTNEKLFF,.,TRBJ1-4,.,TRBV5-1
TGTGCCAGCAGCCAGTCCCTAACGTCCGAGCAGTACTTC,CASSQSLTSEQYF,.,TRBJ2-7,.,TRBV3-1/TRBV3-2
TGTGCCAGCAGCTTGAGGGACAGGGCTTTGGCCACAGATACGCAGTATTTT,CASSLRDRALATDTQYF,TRBD1,TRBJ2-3,.,TRBV5-4
TGCGCCAGCAGCTCAAGTGGGGGGAACTATGGCTACACCTTC,CASSSSGGNYGYTF,.,TRBJ1-2,.,TRBV5-1
TGTGCCAGCAGCTCAGCCGGGACAGGGTACAATGAGCAGTTCTTC,CASSSAGTGYNEQFF,TRBD1,TRBJ2-1,.,TRBV7-3
TGTGCCAGCAGCGCAGCCGTACCTAGTTACAATGAGCAGTTCTTC,CASSAAVPSYNEQFF,.,TRBJ2-1,.,TRBV7-9
TGTGCCAGCAGTGGAGCCAGCGGGAGGGCCGGGAACATTCAGTACTTC,CASSGASGRAGNIQYF,TRBD2,TRBJ2-4,.,TRBV2
TGTGCTAGTGGTTTAGCGCAGGGGGCAGTCGGGGAGCTGTTTTTT,CASGLAQGAVGELFF,TRBD1,TRBJ2-2,.,TRBV12-5
TGTGCCAGCAGCTTAGCGACTGGGGCTACCTACGAGCAGTACTTC,CASSLATGATYEQYF,.,TRBJ2-7,.,TRBV7-6
TGTGCCAGCAGTTCGTTACAGGGCCACACTGAAGCTTTCTTT,CASSSLQGHTEAFF,.,TRBJ1-1,.,TRBV6-5
TGTGCCAGCAGTTACTTGCTCGGGAGGGCCCAGCAGTACTTC,CASSYLLGRAQQYF,TRBD2,TRBJ2-7,.,TRBV6-5
TGCGCCAGCAGGCCTGAACGGGGGGCCTACGAGCAGTACTTC,CASRPERGAYEQYF,TRBD2,TRBJ2-7,.,TRBV5-1
TGTGCCAGTAGTATAGGGAGCACTCAAGAGACCCAGTACTTC,CASSIGSTQETQYF,.,TRBJ2-5,few,TRBV19